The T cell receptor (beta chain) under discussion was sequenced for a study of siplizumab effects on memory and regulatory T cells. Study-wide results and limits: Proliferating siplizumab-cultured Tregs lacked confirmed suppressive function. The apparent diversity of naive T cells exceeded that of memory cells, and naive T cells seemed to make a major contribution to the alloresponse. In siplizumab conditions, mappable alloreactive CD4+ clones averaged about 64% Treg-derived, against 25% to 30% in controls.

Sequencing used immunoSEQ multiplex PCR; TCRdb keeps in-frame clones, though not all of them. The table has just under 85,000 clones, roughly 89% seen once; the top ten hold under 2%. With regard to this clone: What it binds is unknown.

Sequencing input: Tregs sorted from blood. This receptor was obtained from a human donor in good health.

The CDR3 protein is CASSFSPSGADTQYF. DNA for the CDR3: TGCGCCAGCAGCTTTTCGCCTAGCGGGGCAGATACGCAGTATTTT. The gene calls are TRBV5-1 and TRBJ2-3; TRBD2 matches at 9 bases. Germline V gene sequence: CDR1 SGHRS, CDR2 YFSETQ. Trimming took 2 bases from V and 4 from J; bases not matched to a gene: 5. This CDR3 region has 15 residues.